This T cell receptor beta chain was found in a study of T cells in localized non-small cell lung cancer. Worth noting for this clone: What it binds is unknown.

General study points: Compared with tumor, uninvolved adjacent lung displayed greater T cell clonality, ranking highest overall.

Measured with immunoSEQ multiplex PCR; TCRdb has only the in-frame clones, and not every one. The sample carries about 52,000 clones, just over 85% recorded once. This material consisted of peripheral blood, taken before any cancer treatment. The source of this sequence is a male donor aged 60 or older with stage III squamous cell lung carcinoma.

CDR3: CATSRVAAGDTEAFF. The CDR3 DNA reads as TGTGCCACCAGCAGAGTGGCGGCAGGGGACACTGAAGCTTTCTTT. This rearrangement joins TRBV15 to TRBJ1-1; tentatively, D is TRBD1 (6 bases). The CDR3 covers 15 residues. Germline V gives CDR1 LNHNV, CDR2 YYDKDF (reference sequence). Deletions cut 1 base from V and 3 bases from J, with 12 bases between.